This TCR beta chain was sequenced during a study of cytomegalovirus exposure and HLA in healthy donors. Findings and caveats of the study: In vitro work confirmed that a few CMV-associated chains recognize CMV antigens. When presence/absence was analysed, sequencing depth was taken to be roughly uniform across donors.

This clone came up a few times. Its antigen is unknown. Use of 60 Vbeta and 13 Jbeta primers characterized the PCR. The repertoire was sequenced with immunoSEQ multiplex PCR; TCRdb's copy has only in-frame clones and lacks some. The table shows 100,000 or so clones, with roughly four fifths occurring only once. The sample was PBMCs. This TCR derives from a man aged 40-50 years in good health and CMV-seronegative.

The CDR3 DNA is TGTGCCAGCAGCTTGGACAGGGTGAGCGAGCAGTACTTC. It translates to CASSLDRVSEQYF. V and J are TRBV5-4 and TRBJ2-7; maybe TRBD1 (6 bases). Trimming cost V 0 bases and J 6 bases, with 10 bases left between them. CDR1 and CDR2 from the germline V gene are SGHNT and YYREEE (reference sequence). The CDR3 extends over 13 amino acids.